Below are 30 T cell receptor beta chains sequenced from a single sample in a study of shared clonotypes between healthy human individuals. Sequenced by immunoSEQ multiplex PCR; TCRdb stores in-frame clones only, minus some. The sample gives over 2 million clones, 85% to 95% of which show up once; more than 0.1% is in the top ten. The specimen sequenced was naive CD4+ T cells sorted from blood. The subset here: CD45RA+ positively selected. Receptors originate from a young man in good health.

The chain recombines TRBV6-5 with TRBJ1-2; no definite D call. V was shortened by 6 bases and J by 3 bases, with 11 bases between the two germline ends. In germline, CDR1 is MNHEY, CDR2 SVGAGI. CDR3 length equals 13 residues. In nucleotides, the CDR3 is TGTGCCAGCAGCCGGAGACCTGACTATGGCTACACCTTC. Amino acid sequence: CASSRRPDYGYTF.

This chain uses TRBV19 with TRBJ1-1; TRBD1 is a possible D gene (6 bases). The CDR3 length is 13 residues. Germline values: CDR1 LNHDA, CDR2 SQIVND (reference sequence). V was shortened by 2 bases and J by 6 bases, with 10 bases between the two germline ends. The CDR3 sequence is CASSITGNAEAFF. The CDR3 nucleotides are TGTGCCAGTAGTATAACAGGGAATGCTGAAGCTTTCTTT.

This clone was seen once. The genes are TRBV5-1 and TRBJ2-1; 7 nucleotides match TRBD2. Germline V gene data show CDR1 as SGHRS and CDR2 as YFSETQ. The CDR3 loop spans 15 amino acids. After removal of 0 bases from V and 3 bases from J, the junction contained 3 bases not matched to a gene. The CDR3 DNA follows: TGCGCCAGCAGCTTGGCACTAGCGAACTACAATGAGCAGTTCTTC. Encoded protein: CASSLALANYNEQFF.

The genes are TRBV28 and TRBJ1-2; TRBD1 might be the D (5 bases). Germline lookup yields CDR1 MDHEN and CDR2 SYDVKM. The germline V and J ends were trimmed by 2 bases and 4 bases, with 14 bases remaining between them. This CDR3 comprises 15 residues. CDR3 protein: CASSLSSRAAYGYTF. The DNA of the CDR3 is TGTGCCAGCAGTTTAAGTTCCAGGGCGGCCTATGGCTACACCTTC.

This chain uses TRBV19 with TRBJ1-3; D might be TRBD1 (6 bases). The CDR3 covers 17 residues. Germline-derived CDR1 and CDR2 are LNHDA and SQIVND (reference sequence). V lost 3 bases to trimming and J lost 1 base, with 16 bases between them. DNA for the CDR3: TGTGCCAGTAGTATTCAGACCGGGACACTGTCTGGAAACACCATATATTTT. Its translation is CASSIQTGTLSGNTIYF. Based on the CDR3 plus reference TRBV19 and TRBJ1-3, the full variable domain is DGGITQSPKYLFRKEGQNVTLSCEQNLNHDAMYWYRQDPGQGLRLIYYSQIVNDFQKGDIAEGYSVSREKKESFPLTVTSAQKNPTAFYLCASSIQTGTLSGNTIYFGEGSWLTVV.

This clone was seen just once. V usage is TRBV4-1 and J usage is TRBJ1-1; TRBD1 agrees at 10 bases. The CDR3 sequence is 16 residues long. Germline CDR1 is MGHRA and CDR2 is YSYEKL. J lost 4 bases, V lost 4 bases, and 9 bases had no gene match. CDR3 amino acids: CASSPTMTGGGTEAFF. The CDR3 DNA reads TGCGCCAGCAGCCCGACTATGACAGGGGGCGGCACTGAAGCTTTCTTT.

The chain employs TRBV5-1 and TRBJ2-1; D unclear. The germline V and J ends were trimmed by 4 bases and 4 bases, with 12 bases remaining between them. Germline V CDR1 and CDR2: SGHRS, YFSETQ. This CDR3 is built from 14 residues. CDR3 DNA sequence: TGCGCCAGCAGCCTACTGACTGAATACAATGAGCAGTTCTTC. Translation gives CASSLLTEYNEQFF.

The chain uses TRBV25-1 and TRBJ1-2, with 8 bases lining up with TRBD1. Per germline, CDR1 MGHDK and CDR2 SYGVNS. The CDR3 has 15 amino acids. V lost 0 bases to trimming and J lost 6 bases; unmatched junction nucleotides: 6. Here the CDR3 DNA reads TGTGCCAGCAGTGAATATTTAGGACAGGGAAATGGCTACACCTTC. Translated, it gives CASSEYLGQGNGYTF.

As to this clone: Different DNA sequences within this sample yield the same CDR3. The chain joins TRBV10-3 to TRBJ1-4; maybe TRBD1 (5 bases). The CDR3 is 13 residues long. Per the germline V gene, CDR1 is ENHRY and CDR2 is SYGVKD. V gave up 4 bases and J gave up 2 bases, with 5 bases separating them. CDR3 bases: TGTGCCATCAGTGCAGGGACTAATGAAAAACTGTTTTTT. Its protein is CAISAGTNEKLFF.

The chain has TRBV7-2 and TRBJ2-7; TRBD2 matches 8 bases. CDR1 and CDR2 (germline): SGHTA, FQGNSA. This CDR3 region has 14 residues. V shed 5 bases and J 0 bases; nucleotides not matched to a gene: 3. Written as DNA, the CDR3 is TGTGCCAGCAGCCTACTAGCGGCCTCCTACGAGCAGTACTTC. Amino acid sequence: CASSLLAASYEQYF.

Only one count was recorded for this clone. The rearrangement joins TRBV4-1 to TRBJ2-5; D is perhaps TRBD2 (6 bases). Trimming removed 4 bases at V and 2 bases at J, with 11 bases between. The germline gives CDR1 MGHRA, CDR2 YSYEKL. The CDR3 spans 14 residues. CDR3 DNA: TGCGCCAGCAGCCTCGGGACTCATCAAGAGACCCAGTACTTC. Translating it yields CASSLGTHQETQYF.

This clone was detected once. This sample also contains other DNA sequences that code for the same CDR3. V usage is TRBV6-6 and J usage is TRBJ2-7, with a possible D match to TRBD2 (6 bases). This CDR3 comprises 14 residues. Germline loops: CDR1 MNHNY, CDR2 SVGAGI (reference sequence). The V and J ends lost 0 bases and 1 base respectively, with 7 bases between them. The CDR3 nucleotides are TGTGCCAGCAGTTACTCGGCGGGGTCCTACGAGCAGTACTTC. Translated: CASSYSAGSYEQYF.

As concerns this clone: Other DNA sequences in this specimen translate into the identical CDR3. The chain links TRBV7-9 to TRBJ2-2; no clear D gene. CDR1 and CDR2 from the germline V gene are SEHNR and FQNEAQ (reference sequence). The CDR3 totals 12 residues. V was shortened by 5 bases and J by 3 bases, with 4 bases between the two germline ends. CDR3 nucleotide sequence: TGTGCCAGCAGCCTCGACACCGGGGAGCTGTTTTTT. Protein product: CASSLDTGELFF.

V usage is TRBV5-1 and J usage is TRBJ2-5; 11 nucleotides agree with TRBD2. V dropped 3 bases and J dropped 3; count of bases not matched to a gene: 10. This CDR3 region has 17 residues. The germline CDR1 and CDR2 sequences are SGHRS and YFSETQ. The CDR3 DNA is TGCGCCAGCAGCTACTCACTAGCGGGGGTAGAGGAAGAGACCCAGTACTTC. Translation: CASSYSLAGVEEETQYF. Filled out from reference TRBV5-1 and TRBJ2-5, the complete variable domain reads KAGVTQTPRYLIKTRGQQVTLSCSPISGHRSVSWYQQTPGQGLQFLFEYFSETQRNKGNFPGRFSGRQFSNSRSEMNVSTLELGDSALYLCASSYSLAGVEEETQYFGPGTRLLVL.

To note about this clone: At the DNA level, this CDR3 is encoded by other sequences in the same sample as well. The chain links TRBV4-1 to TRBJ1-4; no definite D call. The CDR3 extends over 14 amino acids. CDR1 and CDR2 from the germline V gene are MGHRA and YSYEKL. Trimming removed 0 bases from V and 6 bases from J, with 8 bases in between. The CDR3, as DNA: TGCGCCAGCAGCCAAGATGGGGTCGATGAAAAACTGTTTTTT. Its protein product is CASSQDGVDEKLFF.

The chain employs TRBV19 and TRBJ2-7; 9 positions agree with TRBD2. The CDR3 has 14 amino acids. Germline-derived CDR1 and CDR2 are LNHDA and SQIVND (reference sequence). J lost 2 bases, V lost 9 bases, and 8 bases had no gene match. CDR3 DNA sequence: TGTGCCAGCACAACCACTAGCGGGCCCTACGAGCAGTACTTC. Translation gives CASTTTSGPYEQYF.

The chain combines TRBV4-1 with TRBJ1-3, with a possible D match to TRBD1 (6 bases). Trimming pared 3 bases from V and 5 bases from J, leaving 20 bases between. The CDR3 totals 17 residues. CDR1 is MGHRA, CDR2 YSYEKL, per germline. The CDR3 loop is CASSQAEGQHRRNTIYF. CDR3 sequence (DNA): TGCGCCAGCAGCCAGGCCGAAGGACAGCACCGCCGAAACACCATATATTTT.

The CDR3 region is CASSYSVGGNTGELFF. The CDR3 DNA is TGTGCCAGCAGTTATTCTGTGGGAGGGAACACCGGGGAGCTGTTTTTT. J is TRBJ2-2 and V is TRBV6-5, with D possibly TRBD2 on 6 matching bases. CDR1 is MNHEY and CDR2 is SVGAGI in the germline V gene. V lost 3 bases to trimming and J lost 1 base, with 12 bases between them. The CDR3 is 16 residues long.

The CDR3, as DNA: TGCGCCAGCAGCCCCGCAACACCTAGCGGGCCAAGCAATGAGCAGTTCTTC. As protein: CASSPATPSGPSNEQFF. This chain joins TRBV5-1 and TRBJ2-1; 8 bases map to TRBD2. After removal of 4 bases from V and 6 bases from J, the junction contained 15 bases not matched to a gene. The CDR3 has 17 residues. Germline lookup yields CDR1 SGHRS and CDR2 YFSETQ.

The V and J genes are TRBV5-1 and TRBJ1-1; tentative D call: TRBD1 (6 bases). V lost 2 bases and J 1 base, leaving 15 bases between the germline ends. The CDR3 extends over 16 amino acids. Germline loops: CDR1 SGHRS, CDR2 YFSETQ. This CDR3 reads CASSFQGRRSNTEAFF. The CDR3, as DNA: TGCGCCAGCAGCTTCCAGGGGCGGCGGTCGAACACTGAAGCTTTCTTT.

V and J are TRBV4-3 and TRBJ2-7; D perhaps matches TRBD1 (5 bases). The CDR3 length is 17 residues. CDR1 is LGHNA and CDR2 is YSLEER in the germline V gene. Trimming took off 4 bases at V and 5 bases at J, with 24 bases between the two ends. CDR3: CASSLNLGRVQDHEQYF. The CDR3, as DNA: TGCGCCAGCAGCCTTAACCTAGGCAGGGTTCAAGACCACGAGCAGTACTTC.

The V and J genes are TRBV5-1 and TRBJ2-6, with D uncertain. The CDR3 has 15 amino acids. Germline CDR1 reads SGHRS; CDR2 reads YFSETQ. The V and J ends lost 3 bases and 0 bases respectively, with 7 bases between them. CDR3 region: CASSSTSSGANVLTF. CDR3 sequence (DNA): TGCGCCAGCAGCTCGACCAGCTCTGGGGCCAACGTCCTGACTTTC.

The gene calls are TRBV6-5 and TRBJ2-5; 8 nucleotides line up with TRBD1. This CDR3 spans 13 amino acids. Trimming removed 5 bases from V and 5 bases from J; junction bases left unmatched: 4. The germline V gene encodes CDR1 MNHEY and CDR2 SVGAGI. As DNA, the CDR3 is TGTGCCAGCAGTAACCAGGGGGCTGAGACCCAGTACTTC. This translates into CASSNQGAETQYF.

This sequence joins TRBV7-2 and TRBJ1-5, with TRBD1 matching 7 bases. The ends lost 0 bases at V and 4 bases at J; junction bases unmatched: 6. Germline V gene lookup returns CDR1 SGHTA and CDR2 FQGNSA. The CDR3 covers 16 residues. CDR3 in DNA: TGTGCCAGCAGCTTAGCTTCCGGACAGGCTAATCAGCCCCAGCATTTT. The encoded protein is CASSLASGQANQPQHF.

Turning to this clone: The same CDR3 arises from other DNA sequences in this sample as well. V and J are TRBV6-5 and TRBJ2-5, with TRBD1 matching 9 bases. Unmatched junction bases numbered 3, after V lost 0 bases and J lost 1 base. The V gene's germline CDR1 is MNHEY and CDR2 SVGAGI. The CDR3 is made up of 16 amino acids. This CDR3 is CASSYSTGGAQETQYF. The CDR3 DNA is TGTGCCAGCAGTTACTCGACAGGGGGTGCCCAAGAGACCCAGTACTTC.

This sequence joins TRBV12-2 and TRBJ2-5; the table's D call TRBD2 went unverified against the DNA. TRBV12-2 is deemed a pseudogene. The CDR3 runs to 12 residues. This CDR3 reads CASRSLQETQYF. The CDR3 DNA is TGTGCAAGTCGCTCTCTTCAAGAGACCCAGTACTTC.

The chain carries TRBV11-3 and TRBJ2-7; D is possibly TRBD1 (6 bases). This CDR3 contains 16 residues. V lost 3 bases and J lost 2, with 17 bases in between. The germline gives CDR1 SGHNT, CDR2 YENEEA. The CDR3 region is CASSFQAGEGPYEQYF. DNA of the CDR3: TGTGCCAGCAGCTTCCAAGCAGGGGAAGGTCCCTACGAGCAGTACTTC.

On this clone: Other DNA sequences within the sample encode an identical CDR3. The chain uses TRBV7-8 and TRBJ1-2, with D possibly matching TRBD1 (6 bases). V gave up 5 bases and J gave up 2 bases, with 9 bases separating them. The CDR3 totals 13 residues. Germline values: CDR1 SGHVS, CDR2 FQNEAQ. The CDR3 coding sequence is TGTGCCAGCAGCCTGGGACAAAACTATGGCTACACCTTC. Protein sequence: CASSLGQNYGYTF.

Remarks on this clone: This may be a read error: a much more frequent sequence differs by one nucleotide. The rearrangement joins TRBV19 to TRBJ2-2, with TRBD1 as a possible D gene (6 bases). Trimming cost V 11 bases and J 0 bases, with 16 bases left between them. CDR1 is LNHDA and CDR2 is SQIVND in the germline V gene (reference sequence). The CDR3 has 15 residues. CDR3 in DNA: TGTGCCGCTGCAAGGGGGACACCGAACACCGGGGAGCTGTTTTTT. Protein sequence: CAAARGTPNTGELFF.

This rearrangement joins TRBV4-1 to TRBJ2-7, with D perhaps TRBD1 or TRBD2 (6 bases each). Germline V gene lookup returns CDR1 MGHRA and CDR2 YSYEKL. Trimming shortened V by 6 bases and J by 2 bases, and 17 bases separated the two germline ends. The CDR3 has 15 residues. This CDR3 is CASSETGGSAYEQYF. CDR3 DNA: TGCGCCAGCAGTGAAACCGGGGGCTCCGCCTACGAGCAGTACTTC.